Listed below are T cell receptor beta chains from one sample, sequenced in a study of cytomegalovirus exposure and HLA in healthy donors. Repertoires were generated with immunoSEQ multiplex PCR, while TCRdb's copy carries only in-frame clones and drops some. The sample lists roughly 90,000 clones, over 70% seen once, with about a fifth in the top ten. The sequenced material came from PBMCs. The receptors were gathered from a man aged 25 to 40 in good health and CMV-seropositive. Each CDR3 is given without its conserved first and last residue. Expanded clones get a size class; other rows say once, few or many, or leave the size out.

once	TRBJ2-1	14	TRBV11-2	ASSPLLAGGNNEQF
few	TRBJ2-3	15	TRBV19	ASSIEGGTQGTDTQY
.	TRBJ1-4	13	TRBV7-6	ASSSSGTVNEKLF
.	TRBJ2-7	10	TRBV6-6	ASTGAGNEQY
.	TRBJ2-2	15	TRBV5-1	ASSLAVVGGHTGELF
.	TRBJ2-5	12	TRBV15	ATARDAQGETQY
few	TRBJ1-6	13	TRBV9	ASSIGPGEVTPLH
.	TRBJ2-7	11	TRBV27	ASSFGGGYEQY
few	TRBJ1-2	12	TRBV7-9	ASSRGQVDYGYT
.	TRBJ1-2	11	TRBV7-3	ASSLDRGYGYT
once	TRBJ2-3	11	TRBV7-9	ASSPTEVDTQY
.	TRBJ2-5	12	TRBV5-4	ASSLQGYQETQY
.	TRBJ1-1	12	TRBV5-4	ASSPGHLNTEAF
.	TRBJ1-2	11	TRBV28	ASSRLDRYGYT
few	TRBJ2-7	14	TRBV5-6	ASSLGWGQGGYEQY
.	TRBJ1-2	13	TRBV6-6	ASSYPTWGDYGYT
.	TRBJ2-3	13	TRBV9	ASSEGNLGGDTQY
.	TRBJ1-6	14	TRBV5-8	ASTEGQLGWNSPLH
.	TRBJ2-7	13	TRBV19	ASSIGASGSYEQY
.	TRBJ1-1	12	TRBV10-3	AISESGQNTEAF
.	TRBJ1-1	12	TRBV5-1	ASSSTGMNTEAF
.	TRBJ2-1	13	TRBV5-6	ASSQASGGGNEQF
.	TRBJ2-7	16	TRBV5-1	ASSSGTSGSYLSYEQY
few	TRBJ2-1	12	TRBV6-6	ASSYGGRYNEQF
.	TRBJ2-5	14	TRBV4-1	ASSQDRASLGVTQY
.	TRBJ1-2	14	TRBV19	ASSPGQGASYYGYT
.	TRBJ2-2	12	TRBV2	ASSDDRGHGELF
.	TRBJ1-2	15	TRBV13	ASSLGTGSRVLYGYT
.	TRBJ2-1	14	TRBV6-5	ASSLLQGNSYNEQF
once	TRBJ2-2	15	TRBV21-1	ASRGLCPSADTGELF
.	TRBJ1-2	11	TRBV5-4	ASSFQGAEGYT
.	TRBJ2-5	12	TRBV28	ASRRTDLRWTQY
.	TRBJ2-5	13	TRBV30	AWSVGLALGETQY
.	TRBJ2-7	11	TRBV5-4	ASSSRRSYEQY
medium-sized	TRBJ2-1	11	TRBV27	ASSDSGNNEQF
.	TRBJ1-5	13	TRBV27	ASSLGQGPDQPQH
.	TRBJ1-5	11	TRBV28	ASSWQFNQPQH
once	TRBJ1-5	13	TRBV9	ASSAGGYSNQPQH
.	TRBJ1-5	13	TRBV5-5	ASSPGTDSNQPQH
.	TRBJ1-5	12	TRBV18	ASNDEGGDQPQH
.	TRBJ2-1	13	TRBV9	ASSARIAEGNEQF
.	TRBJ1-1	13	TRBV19	ASSARTGGNTEAF
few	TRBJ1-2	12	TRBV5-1	ASSLGQGNYGYT
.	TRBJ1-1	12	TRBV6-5	ASRGDRSWTEAF
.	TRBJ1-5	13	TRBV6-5	ASLSFAGPMEPQH